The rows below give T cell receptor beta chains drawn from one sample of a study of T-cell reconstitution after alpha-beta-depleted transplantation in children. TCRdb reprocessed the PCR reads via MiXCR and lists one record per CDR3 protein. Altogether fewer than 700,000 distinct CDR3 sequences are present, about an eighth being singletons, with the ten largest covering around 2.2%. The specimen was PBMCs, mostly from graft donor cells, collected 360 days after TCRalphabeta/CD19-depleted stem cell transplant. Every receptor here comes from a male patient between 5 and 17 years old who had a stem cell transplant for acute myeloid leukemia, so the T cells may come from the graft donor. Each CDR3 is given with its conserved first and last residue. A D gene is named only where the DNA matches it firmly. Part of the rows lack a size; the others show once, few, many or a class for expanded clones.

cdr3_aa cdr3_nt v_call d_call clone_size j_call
CASSFDQGNYNEQFF TGCGCCAGCAGCTTTGACCAGGGGAACTACAATGAGCAGTTCTTC TRBV5-1 - - TRBJ2-1
CASTRDSGTDTQYF TGTGCCAGCACCCGGGACAGCGGCACAGATACGCAGTATTTT TRBV9 TRBD1 many TRBJ2-3
CASSVEAVAYEQYF TGTGCCAGCAGCGTAGAGGCAGTGGCGTACGAGCAGTACTTC TRBV9 - - TRBJ2-7
CASSLGDPGGRGELFF TGTGCCAGCAGCTTAGGCGACCCGGGAGGTCGGGGGGAGCTGTTTTTT TRBV7-2 TRBD2 few TRBJ2-2
CASSGQGGAEAFF TGTGCCAGCAGCGGACAGGGGGGCGCGGAAGCTTTCTTT TRBV9 TRBD1 - TRBJ1-1
CASSSGTAQETQYF TGCGCCAGCAGCTCCGGGACAGCCCAAGAGACCCAGTACTTC TRBV5-1 TRBD1 many TRBJ2-5
CSGRQGWDTGELFF TGCAGCGGCCGACAGGGGTGGGACACCGGGGAGCTGTTTTTT TRBV29-1 TRBD1 many TRBJ2-2
CASSWGPYNEQFF TGTGCCAGCAGTTGGGGACCCTACAATGAGCAGTTCTTC TRBV28 - - TRBJ2-1
CASSQSGPRQETQYF TGCGCCAGCAGCCAATCGGGGCCCAGGCAAGAGACCCAGTACTTC TRBV4-3 - - TRBJ2-5
CASSPRVDWDTEAFF TGTGCCAGCAGCCCGCGAGTAGACTGGGACACTGAAGCTTTCTTT TRBV14 - - TRBJ1-1
CATSRGHLANTGELFF TGTGCCACCAGCAGAGGGCACCTAGCGAACACCGGGGAGCTGTTTTTT TRBV15 - - TRBJ2-2
CASSPPAQPQETQYF TGTGCCAGCAGTCCCCCGGCACAGCCGCAAGAGACCCAGTACTTC TRBV6-2/TRBV6-3 - few TRBJ2-5
CASSLETSQNYGYTF TGTGCCAGCAGCTTGGAGACATCCCAAAACTATGGCTACACCTTC TRBV5-5 - - TRBJ1-2
CASSHLALLEQFF TGTGCCAGCAGCCACCTCGCGCTCTTAGAGCAGTTCTTC TRBV7-9 - - TRBJ2-1
CASSDWGLDTDTQYF TGTGCCAGCAGTGATTGGGGGCTGGACACAGATACGCAGTATTTT TRBV2 - many TRBJ2-3
CASSQGWGTTDTQYF TGCGCCAGCAGCCAAGGTTGGGGGACGACAGATACGCAGTATTTT TRBV4-3 - many TRBJ2-3
CASSLKRDSPLHF TGTGCCAGCAGTTTAAAAAGGGACTCACCCCTCCACTTT TRBV12-3/TRBV12-4 - - TRBJ1-6
CASRYSGGRGTQYF TGTGCCAGCAGGTATTCGGGGGGTCGCGGGACCCAGTACTTC TRBV28 TRBD2 - TRBJ2-5
CASRRIGQGSSYEQYF TGTGCCAGCAGGAGGATCGGACAGGGCTCCTCCTACGAGCAGTACTTC TRBV6-1 TRBD1 - TRBJ2-7
CASSLERAGEQYF TGTGCCAGCAGCTTAGAACGGGCGGGCGAGCAGTACTTC TRBV7-8 - many TRBJ2-7
CSVEDPGTSYEQYF TGCAGCGTTGAAGATCCCGGGACATCCTACGAGCAGTACTTC TRBV29-1 - - TRBJ2-7
CSVEARLAGTKTQYF TGCAGCGTTGAGGCTCGACTAGCGGGAACAAAGACCCAGTACTTC TRBV29-1 TRBD2 many TRBJ2-5
CSAISRVEPVSYEQYF TGCAGTGCTATCAGTAGGGTTGAGCCGGTTTCCTACGAGCAGTACTTC TRBV20-1 - - TRBJ2-7
CSVWDRANEQFF TGCAGCGTTTGGGACAGGGCTAATGAGCAGTTCTTC TRBV29-1 TRBD1 many TRBJ2-1
CAISGLADTGELFF TGTGCCATCAGCGGACTAGCGGACACCGGGGAGCTGTTTTTT TRBV10-3 TRBD2 once TRBJ2-2
CSARTSGVGEQFF TGCAGTGCCCGGACTAGCGGGGTGGGTGAGCAGTTCTTC TRBV20-1 TRBD2 many TRBJ2-1
CASKSSGRNGNTGELFF TGCGCCAGCAAATCTAGCGGGAGGAATGGGAACACCGGGGAGCTGTTTTTT TRBV5-1 TRBD2 many TRBJ2-2
CATLRGAAYEQYF TGTGCCACCCTCCGGGGGGCGGCCTACGAGCAGTACTTC TRBV28 - - TRBJ2-7
CASSLILAVSYNEQFF TGTGCCAGCAGCCTCATTCTAGCGGTCTCCTACAATGAGCAGTTCTTC TRBV3-1 TRBD2 few TRBJ2-1
CASSAGLVSLPQYF TGTGCCAGCAGCGCGGGACTAGTATCGCTCCCGCAGTACTTC TRBV9 TRBD2 few TRBJ2-7
CASSPLSGTNTGELFF TGTGCCAGCTCACCACTGTCAGGGACGAACACCGGGGAGCTGTTTTTT TRBV18 - few TRBJ2-2
CASSPHVRGDTQYF TGTGCCAGCAGTCCCCACGTTCGGGGAGATACGCAGTATTTT TRBV12-3/TRBV12-4 - many TRBJ2-3
CASKPPRTGGIDTQYF TGTGCCAGTAAGCCACCCCGGACAGGGGGCATAGATACGCAGTATTTT TRBV5-4 TRBD1 - TRBJ2-3
CSARDPTQETQYF TGCAGTGCTAGAGACCCAACCCAAGAGACCCAGTACTTC TRBV20-1 - few TRBJ2-5
CAISRQNAVNGFTF TGTGCCATCAGCCGACAAAACGCAGTGAACGGGTTCACTTTC TRBV10-3 - many TRBJ2-6
CSASGGLMNTEAFF TGCAGTGCTAGTGGGGGCCTCATGAACACTGAAGCTTTCTTT TRBV20-1 - - TRBJ1-1
CASSLMTGAYNEQFF TGTGCCAGCAGTTTAATGACAGGGGCCTACAATGAGCAGTTCTTC TRBV12-3/TRBV12-4 TRBD1 few TRBJ2-1
CAISPHLPSSYNEQFF TGTGCCATCAGCCCACACCTTCCCTCTTCCTACAATGAGCAGTTCTTC TRBV10-3 - many TRBJ2-1
CSADRDGSYEQYF TGCAGTGCCGACCGGGACGGATCCTACGAGCAGTACTTC TRBV20-1 - few TRBJ2-7
CASSPCGREEQYF TGTGCCAGCAGCCCTTGCGGGAGAGAAGAGCAGTACTTC TRBV21-1 - few TRBJ2-7
CASSLRLAGQAQQETQYF TGTGCCAGCAGCTTAAGACTAGCGGGACAAGCCCAACAAGAGACCCAGTACTTC TRBV11-2 TRBD2 - TRBJ2-5
CASSYSLGLADEQYF TGTGCCAGCAGTTACTCGCTGGGACTAGCTGACGAGCAGTACTTC TRBV6-5 TRBD2 few TRBJ2-7
CASSVGAGIEQYF TGTGCCAGCTCCGTGGGGGCCGGTATCGAGCAGTACTTC TRBV18 - - TRBJ2-7
CSATLVEQYF TGCAGTGCCACGTTAGTTGAGCAGTACTTC TRBV20-1 - few TRBJ2-7
CAWSVRSRDSGEQYF TGTGCCTGGAGTGTACGGTCCAGGGACTCTGGGGAGCAGTACTTC TRBV30 - few TRBJ2-7
CASSSVYNEQFF TGTGCCAGCTCTAGCGTATACAATGAGCAGTTCTTC TRBV6-2/TRBV6-3 - few TRBJ2-1
CASSLVGSHQYF TGTGCCAGCAGCTTGGTGGGGAGTCATCAGTACTTC TRBV7-9 - - TRBJ2-7
CASSLVVYGYEQYF TGTGCCAGCAGCTTAGTGGTGTATGGGTACGAGCAGTACTTC TRBV7-2 - - TRBJ2-7
CASSGPFAGELFF TGTGCCAGCAGTGGGCCATTTGCCGGGGAGCTGTTTTTT TRBV7-9 - few TRBJ2-2
CSGLVAGGPTSYNEQFF TGCAGCGGTCTTGTTGCGGGAGGGCCCACCTCCTACAATGAGCAGTTCTTC TRBV20-1 TRBD2 - TRBJ2-1
CSVEVREPTWGETQYF TGCAGCGTTGAAGTACGGGAACCCACTTGGGGAGAGACCCAGTACTTC TRBV29-1 - few TRBJ2-5
CASSSPPSGEQFF TGTGCCAGCAGTTCCCCCCCCTCGGGTGAGCAGTTCTTC TRBV6-2/TRBV6-3 - - TRBJ2-1
CAISLLSGSGGYTF TGTGCCATCAGTCTCTTATCCGGGTCAGGGGGCTACACCTTC TRBV10-3 - many TRBJ1-2
CASTKGGTSGLYEQYF TGTGCCAGTACCAAGGGAGGGACTAGCGGCCTCTACGAGCAGTACTTC TRBV19 TRBD2 - TRBJ2-7